This T cell receptor (beta chain) was recovered during a study of siplizumab effects on memory and regulatory T cells. Study-wide results and caveats: Suppressive activity of Tregs proliferating in siplizumab cultures remained unconfirmed.

The assay was immunoSEQ multiplex PCR, and TCRdb's table has in-frame clones only and misses some. Of roughly 97,000 clones in the sample, about 93% were seen once. With regard to this clone: Antigen specificity is unknown.

This CDR3 contains 16 residues. V trimming: 4 bases; J trimming: 5 bases; junction bases outside the gene matches: 6. Germline V gene sequence: CDR1 SGHTA, CDR2 FQGNSA. The sequenced material came from Tregs sorted from blood. This TCR came from a human donor in good health. The chain has TRBV7-2 and TRBJ2-5, with 14 bases aligning to TRBD2. In DNA form, the CDR3 reads TGTGCCAGCAGCTATTCCGGGACTAGCGGGAGTGAGACCCAGTACTTC. As protein: CASSYSGTSGSETQYF.